A selection of T cell receptor beta chains follows, all from one sample in a study of shared clonotypes between healthy human individuals. Method: immunoSEQ multiplex PCR; TCRdb's copy keeps in-frame clones and lacks some. The sample shows approximately 710,000 clones, about nine tenths of them seen only once. Sequencing was performed on memory CD8+ T cells from PBMCs. Source of these receptors: a man between 18 and 35 years old in good health. Some clones in this sample may be carry-over from other donors' samples. Each CDR3 is given with its conserved first and last residue. A D gene is named only where the DNA matches it firmly. Clone sizes are given selectively: once, few, many, or a class where the clone is expanded.

size | J | D | V | CDR3 | DNA
once | TRBJ2-1 | TRBD1 | TRBV7-9 | CASNLEDRGNNEQFF | TGTGCCAGCAACCTCGAGGACAGGGGTAACAATGAGCAGTTCTTC
. | TRBJ2-2 | . | TRBV30 | CAWSWGAGELFF | TGTGCCTGGAGTTGGGGTGCCGGGGAGCTGTTTTTT
. | TRBJ1-5 | . | TRBV25-1 | CASSPDNQPQHF | TGTGCCAGCAGCCCGGATAATCAGCCCCAGCATTTT
. | TRBJ2-1 | TRBD2 | TRBV11-2 | CASSGDGRAYNEQFF | TGTGCCAGCAGCGGGGACGGGAGGGCCTACAATGAGCAGTTCTTC
. | TRBJ2-7 | . | TRBV4-1 | CASSSSYEQYF | TGCGCCAGCAGCTCCTCCTACGAGCAGTACTTC
. | TRBJ2-7 | TRBD1 | TRBV2 | CASKDRASYEQYF | TGTGCCAGCAAGGACAGGGCTTCTTACGAGCAGTACTTC
. | TRBJ1-2 | . | TRBV5-3 | CARSFRRGGYTF | TGTGCCAGAAGCTTTAGGAGGGGTGGCTACACCTTC
. | TRBJ1-3 | . | TRBV7-9 | CASSGGTIVSSGNTIYF | TGTGCCAGCAGCGGGGGGACGATTGTTTCCTCTGGAAACACCATATATTTT
. | TRBJ2-1 | . | TRBV6-5 | CASNPGRYNEQFF | TGTGCCAGCAATCCGGGACGCTACAATGAGCAGTTCTTC
. | TRBJ2-3 | . | TRBV10-3 | CAISAYDQGPDTQYF | TGTGCCATCAGTGCCTATGACCAGGGCCCAGATACGCAGTATTTT
. | TRBJ2-5 | . | TRBV6-1 | CASSEGGNEETQYF | TGTGCCAGCAGTGAAGGGGGTAACGAGGAGACCCAGTACTTC
. | TRBJ2-7 | . | TRBV11-2 | CASSLGGSYEQYF | TGTGCCAGCAGCTTAGGGGGCTCCTACGAGCAGTACTTC
. | TRBJ2-7 | . | TRBV4-1 | CASSQEVRSIFYEQYF | TGCGCCAGCAGCCAAGAAGTCAGGAGCATCTTCTACGAGCAGTACTTC
once | TRBJ2-2 | TRBD2 | TRBV10-3 | CAIMGREATGTTGELFF | TGTGCCATCATGGGGCGGGAGGCCACCGGGACCACCGGGGAGCTGTTTTTT
once | TRBJ1-2 | TRBD1 | TRBV5-1 | CASSTWEGDSYGYTF | TGCGCCAGCAGCACCTGGGAGGGGGACAGCTATGGCTACACCTTC
. | TRBJ2-2 | TRBD2 | TRBV29-1 | CGAGPGTGELFF | TGCGGAGCGGGGCCTGGGACCGGGGAGCTGTTTTTT
once | TRBJ1-1 | . | TRBV6-5 | CASSYGAEMNTEAFF | TGTGCCAGCAGTTACGGGGCAGAGATGAACACTGAAGCTTTCTTT
. | TRBJ2-1 | . | TRBV6-1 | CASSEEVSAPYNEQFF | TGTGCCAGCAGTGAAGAGGTTAGCGCTCCCTACAATGAGCAGTTCTTC
. | TRBJ2-3 | TRBD1 | TRBV11-2 | CASSSGPGQGAGDTQYF | TGTGCCAGCAGCTCGGGGCCGGGACAGGGGGCAGGAGATACGCAGTATTTT
. | TRBJ2-1 | TRBD2 | TRBV5-1 | CASSLVPGGDNEQFF | TGCGCCAGCAGCTTGGTCCCGGGAGGGGATAATGAGCAGTTCTTC
. | TRBJ1-5 | TRBD1 | TRBV19 | CASSIRGLTNQPQHF | TGTGCCAGTAGTATCAGGGGGCTTACAAATCAGCCCCAGCATTTT
. | TRBJ1-5 | . | TRBV4-1 | CASSPLTATQPQHF | TGCGCCAGCAGCCCCTTGACAGCCACTCAGCCCCAGCATTTT
. | TRBJ2-7 | . | TRBV28 | CAATDESSRKSYEQYF | TGTGCCGCCACCGATGAGTCCTCTAGGAAGTCCTACGAGCAGTACTTC
. | TRBJ2-2 | . | TRBV7-3 | CASSSRTGTVGGELFF | TGTGCCAGCAGCTCGCGTACCGGGACCGTGGGCGGGGAGCTGTTTTTT
once | TRBJ2-7 | . | TRBV2 | CASSEEGTQSYEQYF | TGTGCCAGCAGTGAAGAAGGGACACAAAGCTACGAGCAGTACTTC
. | TRBJ1-1 | . | TRBV15 | CATSKVNTEAFF | TGTGCCACCAGCAAGGTGAACACTGAAGCTTTCTTT
. | TRBJ1-4 | . | TRBV11-2 | CATLGGVANEKLFF | TGTGCCACACTTGGGGGAGTAGCTAATGAAAAACTGTTTTTT
. | TRBJ2-2 | TRBD2 | TRBV9 | CASSPTMTSGNTGELFF | TGTGCCAGCAGCCCCACGATGACTAGCGGGAACACCGGGGAGCTGTTTTTT
. | TRBJ2-1 | TRBD2 | TRBV29-1 | CSVEAGEGEQFF | TGCAGCGTTGAGGCGGGAGAGGGTGAGCAGTTCTTC
. | TRBJ1-5 | TRBD1 | TRBV28 | CASSATGGVQPQHF | TGTGCCAGCAGCGCGACAGGGGGCGTGCAGCCCCAGCATTTT
. | TRBJ2-2 | . | TRBV28 | CASSLIGGELFF | TGTGCCAGCAGTTTGATAGGCGGGGAGCTGTTTTTT
many | TRBJ2-7 | TRBD1 | TRBV28 | CASSSQRTGAYEQYF | TGTGCCAGCAGCTCCCAGCGGACAGGGGCCTACGAGCAGTACTTC
once | TRBJ2-2 | . | TRBV9 | CASSAQQGYVNTGELFF | TGTGCCAGCAGCGCCCAACAGGGTTACGTGAACACCGGGGAGCTGTTTTTT
. | TRBJ2-7 | . | TRBV27 | CASSLSTGDPRVYEQYF | TGTGCCAGCAGTTTATCGACAGGTGACCCCCGTGTCTACGAGCAGTACTTC
. | TRBJ1-3 | . | TRBV10-2 | CASSDGSSGNTIYF | TGCGCCAGCAGTGACGGGAGCTCTGGAAACACCATATATTTT
. | TRBJ2-7 | . | TRBV13 | CASSKTYEQYF | TGTGCCAGCAGCAAAACCTACGAGCAGTACTTC
many | TRBJ1-1 | . | TRBV28 | CASSLRGENTEAFF | TGTGCCAGCAGTTTGAGGGGGGAGAACACTGAAGCTTTCTTT
. | TRBJ2-1 | TRBD2 | TRBV7-9 | CASSPRKGTSGRAYNEQFF | TGTGCCAGCAGCCCTAGGAAAGGGACTAGCGGGAGGGCCTACAATGAGCAGTTCTTC
. | TRBJ2-5 | TRBD2 | TRBV7-3 | CASSPGLAGQETQYF | TGTGCCAGCAGCCCGGGACTAGCGGGGCAAGAGACCCAGTACTTC
. | TRBJ2-5 | . | TRBV5-1 | CASSLGPTHKRETQYF | TGCGCCAGCAGCTTGGGACCCACCCACAAACGGGAGACCCAGTACTTC
. | TRBJ2-7 | . | TRBV7-6 | CASSLEWGARGDEQYF | TGTGCCAGCAGCTTAGAATGGGGGGCTCGAGGCGACGAGCAGTACTTC
once | TRBJ1-1 | . | TRBV27 | CASSLRGSNTEAFF | TGTGCCAGCAGTTTGAGGGGGTCAAACACTGAAGCTTTCTTT
. | TRBJ1-6 | . | TRBV27 | CASSLRGANNSPLHF | TGTGCCAGCAGTTTGAGGGGGGCGAATAATTCACCCCTCCACTTT
. | TRBJ2-5 | TRBD2 | TRBV19 | CASSVRLAGGHQGETQYF | TGTGCCAGTAGTGTTAGACTAGCGGGAGGCCATCAAGGAGAGACCCAGTACTTC
. | TRBJ2-3 | . | TRBV14 | CASSQTGLRSTDTQYF | TGTGCCAGCAGCCAAACGGGTTTGAGAAGCACAGATACGCAGTATTTT
. | TRBJ1-4 | . | TRBV11-2 | CASSLLSGYEEKLFF | TGTGCCAGCAGCTTATTATCGGGGTATGAGGAAAAACTGTTTTTT
. | TRBJ1-3 | . | TRBV11-2 | CASSLDPGIVGNTIYF | TGTGCCAGCAGCTTAGACCCGGGGATAGTTGGAAACACCATATATTTT
. | TRBJ1-4 | TRBD1 | TRBV28 | CASSLIRTGTNEKLFF | TGTGCCAGCAGTCTCATCAGGACAGGAACAAATGAAAAACTGTTTTTT
. | TRBJ2-7 | TRBD1 | TRBV9 | CASSPDRGRAYEQYF | TGTGCCAGCAGCCCTGACAGGGGAAGGGCCTACGAGCAGTACTTC
. | TRBJ2-2 | . | TRBV7-9 | CASSLNTGELFF | TGTGCCAGCAGCCTCAACACCGGGGAGCTGTTTTTT
. | TRBJ2-2 | . | TRBV9 | CASSVQGQDTGELFF | TGTGCCAGCAGCGTACAGGGTCAGGACACCGGGGAGCTGTTTTTT
. | TRBJ2-1 | . | TRBV7-8 | CASTALGSYNEQFF | TGTGCCAGCACCGCCCTGGGGTCCTACAATGAGCAGTTCTTC
. | TRBJ2-7 | . | TRBV7-2 | CASSETSQRRRRYEQYF | TGTGCCAGCAGCGAAACATCCCAGCGGAGACGGCGGTACGAGCAGTACTTC
few | TRBJ1-4 | . | TRBV7-6 | CASSLGPRGATNEKLFF | TGTGCCAGCAGCTTAGGACCGAGGGGAGCGACTAATGAAAAACTGTTTTTT